Below, one T cell receptor beta chain is given with its context. The data originate from a study of T cell changes during pregnancy in multiple sclerosis. Some clones are missing from TCRdb's copy, which holds only in-frame ones; the method was immunoSEQ multiplex PCR. Altogether tens of thousands of clones are present, around 85% being singletons, with the ten largest covering approximately 3.3%. This material consisted of peripheral blood, taken before pregnancy. The TCR comes from a female donor with multiple sclerosis, enrolled in a pregnancy study.

The CDR3 coding sequence is TGCAGCGTCGCAACGACAGTAAACACTGAAGCTTTCTTT. Translated: CSVATTVNTEAFF. The chain recombines TRBV29-1 with TRBJ1-1, with a tentative D call TRBD1 (5 bases). The germline V gene encodes CDR1 SQVTM and CDR2 ANQGSEA. Between the trimmed V and J ends, which lost 6 bases and 2 bases, there was a span of 13 bases. There are 13 residues in the CDR3.